The TCR beta chain described here comes from a study of T-cell reconstitution after alpha-beta-depleted transplantation in children. Germline-derived CDR1 and CDR2 are SEHNR and FQNEAQ (reference sequence). Trimming pared 4 bases from V and 1 base from J, leaving 13 bases between. The CDR3 runs to 15 residues. For TCRbeta, the library was prepared with unique molecular identifiers. A single record per CDR3 protein comes from TCRdb applying MiXCR to the PCR reads. The data hold about 610,000 distinct CDR3 sequences, with roughly a tenth observed a single time. Material: PBMCs from the stem cell graft donor, obtained from the stem cell graft. The origin of this receptor is a human donor who donated a stem cell graft to a child with acute myeloid leukemia. The chain has TRBV7-9 and TRBJ2-5, with D perhaps matching TRBD1 (6 bases). The CDR3 loop is CASSSFQGIQETQYF. The DNA for the CDR3 is TGTGCCAGCAGCTCTTTCCAGGGGATCCAAGAGACCCAGTACTTC.